Below, one TCR beta chain is given with its context. V lost 9 bases and J 4 bases, leaving 15 bases between the germline ends. CDR3 length: 13 amino acids. From germline, CDR1 is SGHNT and CDR2 YYREEE (reference sequence). TCRdb keeps only in-frame clones here, not all; method: immunoSEQ multiplex PCR. The sample includes about 430,000 clones, about 87% of them seen just once. The data were taken from a study of blood T cell repertoires in COVID-19. This TCR came from a man aged 18 to 29 with COVID-19, enrolled during active disease. Sequencing was carried out using peripheral blood. The rearrangement links TRBV5-4 to TRBJ2-3; perhaps TRBD2 as D (5 bases). The CDR3 bases are TGTGCCAACCACACTAGACGGGCAGATACGCAGTATTTT. Residues: CANHTRRADTQYF.